This note documents a single T cell receptor beta chain sequence. These data belong to a study of control samples from healthy donors and cancer patients. Data came from immunoSEQ multiplex PCR; TCRdb stores just in-frame clones and leaves some out. In the table there are 150,000 to 200,000 clones, around 95% of which are singletons. CDR1 SGHVS and CDR2 FQNEAQ come from the germline V gene. V lost 5 bases to trimming and J lost 4 bases; unmatched junction nucleotides: 5. CDR3 length: 14 amino acids. Sample: blood. The chain combines TRBV7-8 with TRBJ2-1; 7 positions match TRBD1. This clonotype originated in a woman aged 35 to 49 in good health. CDR3 coding DNA: TGTGCCAGCAGCCTCGGGACAGTGTACAATGAGCAGTTCTTC. This gives the protein CASSLGTVYNEQFF.